Listed below are T cell receptor beta chains from one sample, sequenced in a study of Graves' ophthalmopathy and Graves' hyperthyroidism. TCRdb re-analysed the multiplex PCR reads in MiXCR, keeping a single row per CDR3 protein. This repertoire shows 560,000 or so distinct CDR3 sequences, less than 45% found once; its top ten account for about 4.2%. The sequenced sample consisted of peripheral blood or thyroid tissue (not recorded which). The receptors were gathered from an adult man with Graves' hyperthyroidism. The CDR3 runs from the conserved cysteine through the conserved F or W. A D gene is named only where the DNA matches it firmly.

v_gene: TRBV15
d_gene: NA
j_gene: TRBJ2-7
CDR3aa: CATSTGRSYEQYF

v_gene: TRBV24-1
d_gene: TRBD1
j_gene: TRBJ1-6
CDR3aa: CATSGGLPRTGGDNSPLHF

v_gene: TRBV6-6
d_gene: TRBD2
j_gene: TRBJ2-7
CDR3aa: CANSDWGLALYEQYF

v_gene: TRBV24-1
d_gene: TRBD2
j_gene: TRBJ2-2
CDR3aa: CATSEAPGLGVTGELFF

v_gene: TRBV9
d_gene: TRBD2
j_gene: TRBJ2-7
CDR3aa: CASSESSGGLYEQYF

v_gene: TRBV2
d_gene: TRBD1
j_gene: TRBJ2-7
CDR3aa: CAIQGTLTYEQYF

v_gene: TRBV20-1
d_gene: NA
j_gene: TRBJ2-6
CDR3aa: CSARDVRSGANVLTF

v_gene: TRBV7-9
d_gene: NA
j_gene: TRBJ2-5
CDR3aa: CASSGGPSPYF

v_gene: TRBV7-9
d_gene: NA
j_gene: TRBJ1-3
CDR3aa: CASSGGPNYTIYF

v_gene: TRBV19
d_gene: NA
j_gene: TRBJ2-2
CDR3aa: CASSIGTSIPSGELFF

v_gene: TRBV5-1
d_gene: TRBD2
j_gene: TRBJ2-7
CDR3aa: CASRPGTTSYEQYF

v_gene: TRBV15
d_gene: NA
j_gene: TRBJ1-4
CDR3aa: CATSRGWANEKLFF

v_gene: TRBV20-1
d_gene: NA
j_gene: TRBJ1-2
CDR3aa: CSAWLRGDTF

v_gene: TRBV20-1
d_gene: NA
j_gene: TRBJ1-2
CDR3aa: CSARQLLDYGYTF

v_gene: TRBV29-1
d_gene: NA
j_gene: TRBJ2-5
CDR3aa: CSVATVGDRRLETQYF

v_gene: TRBV6-1
d_gene: TRBD1
j_gene: TRBJ1-6
CDR3aa: CASSGQGNSPLHF

v_gene: TRBV12-3/TRBV12-4
d_gene: TRBD1
j_gene: TRBJ1-5
CDR3aa: CASSPKGQGVQPQHF

v_gene: TRBV4-1
d_gene: NA
j_gene: TRBJ2-3
CDR3aa: CASSQEFLRTDTQYF